These 20 T cell receptor beta chains share one sample of origin, sequenced in a study of blood T cells in healthy people across ages. It was with a sample-barcoded 5' primer and a J-beta primer mix that a second PCR of roughly 7 to 11 cycles was run. TCRdb re-analysed the 5' RACE reads in MiXCR, keeping a single row per CDR3 protein. The table records some 690,000 distinct CDR3 sequences, approximately 21% of them present only once. Material for sequencing was blood. These receptors came from a man between 65 and 85 years old in good health.

The chain has TRBV4-1 and TRBJ2-3, with 7 nucleotides matching TRBD1. This CDR3 contains 15 residues. V lost 0 bases and J lost 10; bases outside the gene matches: 10. From germline, CDR1 is MGHRA and CDR2 YSYEKL. The CDR3 sequence is CASSQDPLVTGAQYF. Written as DNA, the CDR3 is TGCGCCAGCAGCCAAGATCCCCTAGTCACAGGGGCGCAGTATTTT.

Note on this clonotype: The junction shows a germline mismatch at one end, possibly a read error. The V and J genes are TRBV12-3 or TRBV12-4 and TRBJ1-1; 10 nucleotides agree with TRBD1. CDR3 length equals 13 residues. CDR3 region: CASTLTGGTEAFF. The CDR3 DNA follows: TGTGCCAGCACCTTGACAGGGGGCACTGAAGCCTTCTTT.

CDR3 sequence reads: CASSFPGTSISKGLLETQYF. The CDR3 bases are TGTGCCAGCAGCTTCCCCGGGACTAGTATCTCAAAAGGTTTGTTGGAGACCCAGTACTTC. This rearrangement joins TRBV21-1 to TRBJ2-7; the table's TRBD2 call for D was not verified on the DNA. The J call may not be correct, given that the DNA end is closer to TRBJ2-5. TRBV21-1 is shown as a pseudogene. The CDR3 is 20 residues long.

V and J are TRBV14 and TRBJ2-7, with unresolved D. The CDR3 is made up of 14 amino acids. The germline CDR1 and CDR2 sequences are SGHDN and FVKESK. Trimming cost V 1 base and J 4 bases, with 11 bases left between them. The CDR3 sequence: CASSQGPAWYEQYV. CDR3 bases: TGTGCCAGCAGCCAAGGTCCAGCCTGGTACGAGCAGTACGTC.

The chain couples TRBV6-2 or TRBV6-3 to TRBJ2-2; D not certain. Trimming shortened V by 6 bases and J by 2 bases, and 7 bases separated the two germline ends. Germline V CDR1 and CDR2: MNHEY, SVGEGT. This CDR3 comprises 13 residues. CDR3 sequence (DNA): TGTGCCAGCAGCGCCAGAAACACCGGGGAGCTGTTTTTT. Protein product: CASSARNTGELFF.

The rearrangement joins TRBV6-5 to TRBJ1-1, with 7 bases lining up with TRBD1. The CDR3 is made up of 14 amino acids. V gave up 6 bases and J gave up 1 base; unmatched junction bases: 5. The V gene's germline CDR1 is MNHEY and CDR2 SVGAGI. CDR3 nucleotides: TGTGCCAGCAGGCACGACAGGGCGAACACTGAAGCTTTCTTT. Translation: CASRHDRANTEAFF.

The J gene is TRBJ2-1, the V gene TRBV7-2; no reliable D call. V dropped 0 bases and J dropped 2 bases, with 8 bases sitting between them. CDR1 SGHTA and CDR2 FQGNSA come from the germline V gene. There are 15 residues in the CDR3. The CDR3 DNA is TGTGCCAGCAGCTTAGCGATAGGAACCTACAATGAGCAGTTCTTC. Protein sequence: CASSLAIGTYNEQFF.

The CDR3 sequence is CASSWIRGIEETNEKLFF. As DNA, the CDR3 is TGTGCCAGCAGCTGGATTAGGGGTATCGAGGAAACTAATGAAAAACTGTTTTTT. The chain carries TRBV13 and TRBJ1-4; maybe TRBD1 (5 bases). This CDR3 has 18 amino acids. V dropped 4 bases and J dropped 1 base, with 19 bases sitting between them. Germline-derived CDR1 and CDR2 are PRHDT and FYEKMQ (reference sequence).

The chain couples TRBV15 to TRBJ2-5, with D maybe TRBD1 (5 bases). Trimming stripped 1 base from V and 5 bases from J, with 11 bases between. CDR1 is LNHNV and CDR2 is YYDKDF in the germline V gene (reference sequence). The CDR3 is 14 residues long. In DNA form, the CDR3 reads TGTGCCACCAGCAGAGCTGCAGGGAAGGAGACCCAGTACTTC. This codes for CATSRAAGKETQYF.

A note on this clonotype: A read error may account for a junction end that differs from germline. The chain is built from TRBV28 and TRBJ2-7; TRBD1 agrees at 7 bases. CDR1 and CDR2 (germline): MDHEN, SYDVKM. The CDR3 contains 15 residues. The CDR3: CVSSQPGQRDYEQYF. The DNA for the CDR3 is TGTGTCAGCAGCCAACCGGGACAGCGAGACTACGAGCAGTACTTC.

The genes are TRBV24-1 and TRBJ2-7; D uncertain. V dropped 9 bases and J dropped 3 bases, with 14 bases sitting between them. The CDR3 has 13 amino acids. CDR1 and CDR2 (germline): KGHDR, SFDVKD. The CDR3 reads CATAPTSNYEQYV. The CDR3 nucleotides are TGTGCCACCGCTCCGACTTCGAACTACGAGCAGTACGTC.

This clonotype was counted between two and nine times. V and J are TRBV18 and TRBJ2-3, with D tentatively TRBD2 (5 bases). CDR1 KGHSH and CDR2 LQKENI come from the germline V gene. This CDR3 is 15 amino acids long. The V gene lost 3 bases and the J gene lost 5 bases, with 15 bases spanning the gap. The CDR3 here is CASSPQGLGIDTQYF. The CDR3 DNA is TGTGCCAGCTCACCTCAAGGACTGGGTATAGATACGCAGTATTTT.

This clonotype was seen many times. V is TRBV6-4 and J is TRBJ2-2; no clear D. The CDR3 covers 14 residues. Trimming took off 1 base at V and 7 bases at J, with 10 bases between the two ends. Germline V gene data show CDR1 as MRHNA and CDR2 as SNTAGT. The CDR3 reads CASSDFSLGGELFF. The CDR3 coding sequence is TGTGCCAGCAGTGACTTCAGCTTAGGCGGGGAGCTGTTTTTT.

This chain uses TRBV11-1 with TRBJ2-5; 9 positions agree with TRBD2. Germline CDR1 and CDR2: SGHAT and FQDESV (reference sequence). V lost 5 bases, J lost 2 bases, and 9 bases stayed unmatched. CDR3 length equals 16 residues. CDR3 nucleotide sequence: TGTGCCAGCAGCCGAAGCGGGAGGCCCGATCAAGAGACCCAGTACTTC. It encodes CASSRSGRPDQETQYF.

The chain is built from TRBV2 and TRBJ2-5; D perhaps matches TRBD1 (5 bases). Trimming removed 4 bases at V and 9 bases at J, with 12 bases between. Germline V gives CDR1 SNHLY, CDR2 FYNNEI. The CDR3 loop spans 12 amino acids. CDR3 sequence reads: CASSGPPRAQYF. The CDR3 coding sequence is TGTGCCAGCAGTGGTCCTCCCAGGGCCCAGTACTTC.

A few counts support this clonotype. The final CDR3 position lacks the conserved phenylalanine or tryptophan, pointing to a likely read error. The chain has TRBV3-1 and TRBJ2-5, with D perhaps matching TRBD2 (5 bases). V lost 1 base to trimming and J lost 11 bases, with 14 bases between them. Germline CDR1 LGHDT, CDR2 YNNKEL (reference sequence). The CDR3 is made up of 13 amino acids. CDR3 protein: CASSQVLEGEQYV. CDR3 coding DNA: TGTGCCAGCAGCCAAGTTCTTGAGGGAGAGCAGTACGTC.

V usage is TRBV12-3 or TRBV12-4 and J usage is TRBJ1-2; D might be TRBD1 (5 bases). The length of the CDR3 is 12 residues. V dropped 7 bases and J dropped 8 bases, with 14 bases sitting between them. The CDR3 loop is CASTGQGDGYTF. The CDR3 DNA sequence: TGTGCCAGCACGGGGCAGGGAGACGGCTACACCTTC.

V usage is TRBV30 and J usage is TRBJ2-1; D remains ambiguous. The germline CDR1 and CDR2 sequences are GTSNPN and SVGIG (reference sequence). V lost 0 bases and J 2 bases, leaving 20 bases between the germline ends. The CDR3 runs to 18 residues. This CDR3 is CAWSVAIFGLETYNEQFF. Here the CDR3 DNA reads TGTGCCTGGAGTGTTGCGATATTTGGCCTGGAAACCTACAATGAGCAGTTCTTC.

For this clonotype: Germline and junction disagree at one end, which may indicate a read error. The V call is TRBV6-6, the J call TRBJ2-3, with 7 bases identical to TRBD2. From germline, CDR1 is MNHNY and CDR2 SVGAGI (reference sequence). CDR3 length: 15 residues. The CDR3 nucleotides read TGTGCCAGCAGCCTAGCGGATACTAGCACAGGTACGCAGTATTTT. Residues: CASSLADTSTGTQYF.

V usage is TRBV25-1 and J usage is TRBJ1-6; D remains unclear. Germline V gives CDR1 MGHDK, CDR2 SYGVNS. The CDR3 totals 14 residues. V was cut by 5 bases and J by 7 bases, with 12 bases left in between. The CDR3 nucleotides are TGTGCCAGCAGTCTTGAGGGTTCAAATTCACCCCTCCACTTT. Encoded protein: CASSLEGSNSPLHF. The full variable domain, its missing parts supplied by reference TRBV25-1 and TRBJ1-6, is EADIYQTPRYLVIGTGKKITLECSQTMGHDKMYWYQQDPGMELHLIHYSYGVNSTEKGDLSSESTVSRIRTEHFPLTLESARPSHTSQYLCASSLEGSNSPLHFGNGTRLTVT.